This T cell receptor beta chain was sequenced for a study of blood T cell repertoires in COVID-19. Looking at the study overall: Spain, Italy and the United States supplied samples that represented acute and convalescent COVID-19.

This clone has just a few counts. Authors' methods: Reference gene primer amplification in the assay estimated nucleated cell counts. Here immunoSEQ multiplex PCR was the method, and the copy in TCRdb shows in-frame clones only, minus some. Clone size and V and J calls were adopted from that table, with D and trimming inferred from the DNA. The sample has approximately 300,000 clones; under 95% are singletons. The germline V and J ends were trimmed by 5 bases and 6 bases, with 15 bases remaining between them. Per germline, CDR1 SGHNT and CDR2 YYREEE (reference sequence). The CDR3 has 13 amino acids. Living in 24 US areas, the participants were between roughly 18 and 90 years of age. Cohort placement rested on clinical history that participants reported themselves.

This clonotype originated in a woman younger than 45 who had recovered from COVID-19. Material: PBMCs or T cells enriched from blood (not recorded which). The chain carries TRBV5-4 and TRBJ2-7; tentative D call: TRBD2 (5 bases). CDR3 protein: CASSFRTSTEQYF. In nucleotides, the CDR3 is TGTGCCAGCAGTTTCCGGACTTCAACCGAGCAGTACTTC.